The rows below give T cell receptor beta chains drawn from one sample of a study of blood T cell repertoires in COVID-19. TCRdb's copy holds only in-frame clones and misses some; the assay was immunoSEQ multiplex PCR. The sample holds 150,000 to 200,000 clones, roughly 85% seen once. Sequencing was done on a sample of PBMCs or T cells enriched from blood (not recorded which). All receptors come from a woman under 30 who had recovered from COVID-19. The CDR3 runs from the conserved cysteine through the conserved F or W. The order of the fields is CDR3 length, V gene, D gene, J gene, clone size, CDR3 DNA, CDR3 protein. The D gene is left open where the match is weak. Size tells how often a clone was seen (once, few, many) or the class of an expanded clone, and some rows leave it out.

15	TRBV7-6	TRBD1	TRBJ1-6	.	TGTGCCAGCAGCTTAAGGGGGGGGGACAGGGAAACCCTCCACTTT	CASSLRGGDRETLHF
15	TRBV9	TRBD2	TRBJ2-5	.	TGTGCCAGCGGTCCAAGCGGGGGGGCCCAAGAGACCCAGTACTTC	CASGPSGGAQETQYF
15	TRBV4-1	TRBD1	TRBJ1-2	.	TGCGCCAGCAGGATGGGGGACAGGGGGTTTTATGGCTACACCTTC	CASRMGDRGFYGYTF
16	TRBV28	TRBD1	TRBJ1-5	.	TGTGCCAGCAGTTTTCGGGACAGGGGCTCCAATCAGCCCCAGCATTTT	CASSFRDRGSNQPQHF
13	TRBV2	.	TRBJ2-3	.	TGTGCCAGCAGAGAGGGTCAGACAGATACGCAGTATTTT	CASREGQTDTQYF
20	TRBV19	.	TRBJ1-6	few	TGTGCCGGCCCTCCGACAGGCCACCCTAACCTCAGCTCCTATAATTCACCCCTCCACTTT	CAGPPTGHPNLSSYNSPLHF
15	TRBV27	TRBD1	TRBJ1-1	.	TGTGCCAGCAGGTTAGACAGGGTGTCGAACACTGAAGCTTTCTTT	CASRLDRVSNTEAFF
15	TRBV7-9	TRBD2	TRBJ2-5	.	TGTGCCAGCAGCTTCCTATCTAGCGGACAAGAGACCCAGTACTTC	CASSFLSSGQETQYF
13	TRBV2	TRBD2	TRBJ2-5	.	TGTGCCACCCATAGCGGGCTCCAAGAGACCCAGTACTTC	CATHSGLQETQYF
13	TRBV11-2	TRBD1	TRBJ2-5	.	TGTGCCAGCAGCTTGGGACAGAGAGAGACCCAGTACTTC	CASSLGQRETQYF
17	TRBV7-2	TRBD1	TRBJ1-2	.	TGTGCCAGCAGCTCCGACAGGGGGAGGGCTGCTAACTATGGCTACACCTTC	CASSSDRGRAANYGYTF
15	TRBV7-2	TRBD2	TRBJ2-7	.	TGTGCCAGCAGCCTTGGGGCTAGCGGGGGCGACGAGCAGTACTTC	CASSLGASGGDEQYF
14	TRBV6-5	TRBD1	TRBJ1-2	.	TGTGCCAGCAGCAAAAGACAGGGAACCTATGGCTACACCTTC	CASSKRQGTYGYTF
11	TRBV6-2/TRBV6-3	.	TRBJ2-1	.	TGTGCCAGCAGCCACGGGACAGAGCAGTTCTTC	CASSHGTEQFF
16	TRBV10-3	TRBD2	TRBJ2-1	.	TGTGCCATCAGTGACCGCAGCGGGGGCCAGCTAAATGAGCAGTTCTTC	CAISDRSGGQLNEQFF
14	TRBV7-9	TRBD1	TRBJ1-2	.	TGTGCCAGCAGCACAGGGACAGGGGTTGCTGGCTACACCTTC	CASSTGTGVAGYTF
12	TRBV6-5	TRBD1	TRBJ2-4	.	TGTGCCAGCAGGGGACAGGGAGGTTTTCAGTACTTC	CASRGQGGFQYF
15	TRBV15	TRBD1	TRBJ1-1	.	TGTGCCACCAGCAGCCGACAGGGGGCTGCCACTGAAGCTTTCTTT	CATSSRQGAATEAFF
15	TRBV6-5	.	TRBJ2-1	.	TGTGCCAGCAGCCTAGGGGGACCAAGTAATGATTGGCAGTTCTTC	CASSLGGPSNDWQFF
16	TRBV5-1	.	TRBJ2-7	.	TGCGCCAGCAGCTTCGGATTCGCGGCAGGGTCCTACGAGCAGTACTTC	CASSFGFAAGSYEQYF
14	TRBV27	.	TRBJ1-1	.	TGTGCCAGCAGTTTACAGGGCTTGAACACTGAAGCTTTCTTT	CASSLQGLNTEAFF
14	TRBV7-9	.	TRBJ1-4	.	TGTGCCAGCAGTCTCGACAGAAGTAATGAAAAACTGTTTTTT	CASSLDRSNEKLFF
12	TRBV6-5	.	TRBJ1-5	.	TGTGCCAGCGGACAGAGCAATCAGCCCCAGCATTTT	CASGQSNQPQHF
14	TRBV28	.	TRBJ2-3	.	TGTGCCACCCTAGAGGGTGGAGGGCGAGATACGCAGTATTTT	CATLEGGGRDTQYF
16	TRBV2	TRBD1	TRBJ2-3	.	TGTGCCAGCACTGGACAGGGGGCACTAGCGACAGATACGCAGTATTTT	CASTGQGALATDTQYF
17	TRBV5-4	TRBD2	TRBJ2-1	.	TGTGCCAGCAGCGTAACCGGGACTAGCGTTGGAAACAATGAGCAGTTCTTC	CASSVTGTSVGNNEQFF
15	TRBV5-6	.	TRBJ1-2	once	TGTGCCAGCAGCTTGACGGAGGTCTCCCGGGATGGCTACACCTTC	CASSLTEVSRDGYTF
18	TRBV7-2	TRBD2	TRBJ2-3	.	TGTGCCAGCAGCTTAGGATTTGCACTAGCGGGAGCAACAGATACGCAGTATTTT	CASSLGFALAGATDTQYF
16	TRBV5-1	.	TRBJ2-3	once	TGCGCCAGCAGCTTGGCTGCGGGGGCAAGCACAGATACGCAGTATTTT	CASSLAAGASTDTQYF
17	TRBV18	.	TRBJ2-2	.	TGTGCCAGCTCACCTCCGAACACCCGATGGTACACCGGGGAGCTGTTTTTT	CASSPPNTRWYTGELFF
16	TRBV5-5	TRBD2	TRBJ2-2	many	TGTGCCAGCAGCTTAACGAGCGGGATTAACACCGGGGAGCTGTTTTTT	CASSLTSGINTGELFF
16	TRBV5-1	.	TRBJ1-6	.	TGCGCCAGCAGCTTCCAGGCATTCTCCTATAATTCACCCCTCCACTTT	CASSFQAFSYNSPLHF
14	TRBV5-1	TRBD1	TRBJ1-6	.	TGCGCCAGCAGTTCAGGGGGTTTTCGATCACCCCTCCACTTT	CASSSGGFRSPLHF
14	TRBV30	TRBD1	TRBJ1-5	.	TGTGCCTGGTCGACAGGGAGTAGCAATCAGCCCCAGCATTTT	CAWSTGSSNQPQHF
14	TRBV2	.	TRBJ2-7	.	TGTGCCAGCAGTGAAGCGAATGAGATGGACGAGCAGTACTTC	CASSEANEMDEQYF
14	TRBV6-5	.	TRBJ2-3	.	TGTGCCAGCAACAGGGGGGGTGACACAGATACGCAGTATTTT	CASNRGGDTDTQYF
16	TRBV7-2	TRBD2	TRBJ2-1	.	TGTGCCAGCAGCTTAGCGGCGGGAGTCTTCTACAATGAGCAGTTCTTC	CASSLAAGVFYNEQFF
14	TRBV6-5	TRBD2	TRBJ2-1	.	TGTGCCAGCACCACGACTAGCGGGATAGGTGAGCAGTTCTTC	CASTTTSGIGEQFF
12	TRBV5-8	.	TRBJ2-7	.	TGTGCCAGCAGCTTGGACCTGGGGCCCCTCTACTTC	CASSLDLGPLYF
15	TRBV7-2	TRBD1	TRBJ1-6	.	TGTGCCAGCAGCTTTAGCACGGGACAGGGTTCACCCCTCCACTTT	CASSFSTGQGSPLHF
14	TRBV18	TRBD2	TRBJ2-1	once	TGTGCAACCGGAAGGGGAGGGCCAGGGAATGAGCAGTTCTTC	CATGRGGPGNEQFF
16	TRBV10-3	TRBD2	TRBJ2-7	.	TGTGCCATCGGGGGGACTAGCGTAGCCACCGCCTACGAGCAGTACTTC	CAIGGTSVATAYEQYF
16	TRBV5-1	.	TRBJ1-6	once	TGCGCCAGCAGCTTCCATCCGGGGGATTATAATTCACCCCTCCACTTT	CASSFHPGDYNSPLHF
15	TRBV14	.	TRBJ2-7	.	TGTGCCAGCAGCCAAATTGGACAGCTACCCTACGAGCAGTACTTC	CASSQIGQLPYEQYF
15	TRBV11-3	.	TRBJ2-7	.	TGTGCCAGCAGCTTTGCTCCCGGGGACACCTACGAGCAGTACTTC	CASSFAPGDTYEQYF
14	TRBV19	TRBD2	TRBJ2-7	.	TGTGCCAGTAGCCGGGACTATACCACTTACGAGCAGTACTTC	CASSRDYTTYEQYF
12	TRBV27	.	TRBJ2-1	.	TGTGCCAGCAGTTCCAGGGCCGATGAGCAGTTCTTC	CASSSRADEQFF
14	TRBV5-8	.	TRBJ2-5	.	TGTGCCAGCAGCCTCCGGACAGTAACGGAGACCCAGTACTTC	CASSLRTVTETQYF
14	TRBV4-3	.	TRBJ2-2	once	TGCGCCAGCAGCCAAGCATACAGGGAACCTGAGCTGTTTTTT	CASSQAYREPELFF
12	TRBV19	.	TRBJ1-1	once	TGTGCCAGTAGTATTGGCGGGCTTGAAGCTTTCTTT	CASSIGGLEAFF
17	TRBV7-9	TRBD2	TRBJ2-7	.	TGTGCCAGCAGCGCCTGCGCCGTGGCTAGCGGCAACTACGAGCAGTACTTC	CASSACAVASGNYEQYF
16	TRBV9	TRBD2	TRBJ2-2	.	TGTGCCAGCAGCGTGACTAGCGGGGCTTCCACCGGGGAGCTGTTTTTT	CASSVTSGASTGELFF
11	TRBV7-9	.	TRBJ1-2	.	TGTGCCAGCTCAGGCACCTATGGCTACACCTTC	CASSGTYGYTF
15	TRBV6-5	TRBD1	TRBJ1-3	.	TGTGCCAGCAGCTCGGGACAGGATATGGGAAACACCATATATTTT	CASSSGQDMGNTIYF
15	TRBV5-1	TRBD1	TRBJ1-1	.	TGCGCCAGCAGCACTGGACAGGGGGGTAACACTGAAGCTTTCTTT	CASSTGQGGNTEAFF
10	TRBV30	.	TRBJ1-1	.	TGTGCCGGGGGTGAGGCTGAAGCTTTCTTT	CAGGEAEAFF
14	TRBV5-6	TRBD2	TRBJ2-1	.	TGTGCCAGCAGCCCCCGGACTAGCCACAATGAGCAGTTCTTC	CASSPRTSHNEQFF